The 28 T cell receptor beta chains below come from one sample, sequenced in a study of Graves' ophthalmopathy and Graves' hyperthyroidism. Researchers took RNA transcripts and amplified TCR beta CDR3 regions from them. RT-PCR in the first round used HTBI primers; a second-round multiplex PCR followed. TCRdb ran MiXCR on the multiplex PCR reads and lists one entry per CDR3 protein. This table has more than 300,000 distinct CDR3 sequences, approximately 15% appearing once. The source material was peripheral blood. The receptor source for this set is a woman aged 18-30 years with stable Graves' hyperthyroidism.

This clonotype was detected ten times or more. The chain joins TRBV11-2 to TRBJ2-5; TRBD2 aligns across 9 bases. Trimming at V came to 3 bases and at J to 2 bases, leaving 7 bases not matched to a gene. The CDR3 runs to 16 residues. Germline CDR1 and CDR2: SGHAT and FQNNGV. The CDR3 reads CASSFGLAGAQETQYF. DNA for the CDR3: TGTGCCAGCAGCTTTGGTTTAGCGGGGGCACAAGAGACCCAGTACTTC.

This clonotype was seen at least ten times. The chain is built from TRBV19 and TRBJ1-6, with D perhaps matching TRBD1 (5 bases). CDR1 is LNHDA, CDR2 SQIVND, per germline (reference sequence). The V gene lost 5 bases and the J gene lost 8 bases, with 19 bases spanning the gap. The CDR3 is 16 amino acids. The CDR3 region is CASSPGYAGSDSPLHF. CDR3 sequence (DNA): TGTGCCAGTAGTCCTGGTTACGCAGGGAGCGATTCACCCCTCCACTTT.

The V and J genes are TRBV29-1 and TRBJ1-1; D is undetermined. Trimming removed 0 bases from V and 3 bases from J, with 8 bases in between. This CDR3 has 13 amino acids. The germline CDR1 and CDR2 sequences are SQVTM and ANQGSEA. The DNA of the CDR3 is TGCAGCGTTGAAGAACGAGTTTACACTGAAGCTTTCTTT. It encodes CSVEERVYTEAFF.

The gene calls are TRBV6-1 and TRBJ2-5, with 12 positions matching TRBD2. This CDR3 spans 16 amino acids. V gave up 4 bases and J gave up 4 bases; unmatched junction bases: 7. Germline CDR1 is MNHNS and CDR2 is SASEGT. The CDR3 reads CASSAPSGGAGETQYF. The CDR3 DNA is TGTGCCAGCAGTGCCCCTAGCGGGGGGGCCGGAGAGACCCAGTACTTC.

This clonotype was counted many times. The V gene is TRBV28, the J gene TRBJ1-4; 8 bases fit TRBD1. This CDR3 is built from 16 residues. Germline assignment: CDR1 MDHEN and CDR2 SYDVKM. The ends lost 6 bases at V and 7 bases at J; junction bases unmatched: 13. Here the CDR3 reads CASSLSGIRGREKLFF. CDR3 nucleotides: TGTGCCAGCAGCTTAAGCGGCATCAGGGGGCGTGAAAAACTGTTTTTT.

The table lists this clonotype with many counts. V usage is TRBV6-1 and J usage is TRBJ1-1; D call uncertain. Trimming left V 3 bases short and J 0 bases short, with 5 bases between. Per germline, CDR1 MNHNS and CDR2 SASEGT. The CDR3 runs to 13 residues. CDR3 amino acids: CASSEMMNTEAFF. The CDR3 DNA sequence: TGTGCCAGCAGTGAGATGATGAACACTGAAGCTTTCTTT.

In its sample, this clonotype was seen many times. This chain links TRBV5-1 with TRBJ1-3; D is uncertain. The CDR3 extends over 13 amino acids. V dropped 5 bases and J dropped 3 bases, with 9 bases sitting between them. The germline V gene encodes CDR1 SGHRS and CDR2 YFSETQ. The CDR3 protein is CASRAGIGNTIYF. CDR3 bases: TGCGCCAGCAGGGCGGGGATTGGAAACACCATATATTTT.

This clonotype came up many times. This chain links TRBV7-6 with TRBJ1-1, with TRBD1 as a possible D gene (6 bases). The V end lost 5 bases, the J end lost 4 bases, and 11 bases lay between the germline ends. Per the germline V gene, CDR1 is SGHVS and CDR2 is FNYEAQ. The CDR3 is 13 residues long. The CDR3 loop reads CASSRNRATEAFF. DNA of the CDR3: TGTGCCAGCAGCCGAAACAGGGCCACTGAAGCTTTCTTT.

Ten or more counts support this clonotype. The chain carries TRBV6-2 or TRBV6-3 and TRBJ2-7; 9 bases match TRBD1. V lost 7 bases and J lost 4; bases outside the gene matches: 5. The CDR3 extends over 13 amino acids. CDR1 is MNHEY, CDR2 SVGEGT, per germline. The CDR3 reads CASTVDRGYEQYF. CDR3 coding DNA: TGTGCCAGCACCGTAGACAGGGGGTACGAGCAGTACTTC.

This rearrangement joins TRBV20-1 to TRBJ1-1; the D gene is possibly TRBD1 (5 bases). The CDR3 sequence is 13 residues long. The ends were cut back, 5 bases at V and 3 bases at J, with 13 bases in the middle. Germline CDR1 reads DFQATT; CDR2 reads SNEGSKA (reference sequence). CDR3 residues: CSARQRADTEAFF. The CDR3 nucleotides are TGCAGTGCTCGACAGAGGGCCGACACTGAAGCTTTCTTT.

This clonotype was detected many times. The chain employs TRBV6-2 or TRBV6-3 and TRBJ1-2; no definite D call. The germline gives CDR1 MNHEY, CDR2 SVGEGT. The CDR3 consists of 14 residues. Deletions cut 7 bases from V and 8 bases from J, with 20 bases between. This chain's CDR3 is CASNQGDILGGYTF. The CDR3 coding sequence is TGTGCCAGCAATCAAGGAGATATTCTGGGGGGCTACACCTTC.

This clonotype was seen many times. This chain joins TRBV2 and TRBJ1-1; D gene uncertain. The germline gives CDR1 SNHLY, CDR2 FYNNEI. CDR3 length equals 14 residues. The V end was cut by 0 bases, the J end by 5 bases, with 10 bases between. This CDR3 is CASSEALGGTEAFF. The CDR3 DNA follows: TGTGCCAGCAGTGAAGCGCTGGGAGGGACTGAAGCTTTCTTT.

The chain recombines TRBV6-5 with TRBJ1-1; maybe TRBD1 (6 bases). CDR1 is MNHEY, CDR2 SVGAGI, per germline. This CDR3 has 14 amino acids. Trimming took 1 base from V and 4 from J, leaving 10 bases between them. The DNA of the CDR3 is TGTGCCAGCAGTTACTTCGGGACACCCACTGAAGCTTTCTTT. It is translated as CASSYFGTPTEAFF.

This clonotype has ten or more counts. The chain combines TRBV29-1 with TRBJ1-1, with a tentative D call TRBD1 (6 bases). The V end was cut by 4 bases, the J end by 3 bases, with 27 bases between. The CDR3 has 18 residues. Germline CDR1 reads SQVTM; CDR2 reads ANQGSEA. CDR3 nucleotide sequence: TGCAGCGTTGGCCTCCGTGGGAGGACAGTTGGCTTCCACACTGAAGCTTTCTTT. Amino acids: CSVGLRGRTVGFHTEAFF. Supplemented by reference TRBV29-1 and TRBJ1-1, the full variable domain reads SAVISQKPSRDICQRGTSLTIQCQVDSQVTMMFWYRQQPGQSLTLIATANQGSEATYESGFVIDKFPISRPNLTFSTLTVSNMSPEDSSIYLCSVGLRGRTVGFHTEAFFGQGTRLTVV.

This clonotype turned up a few times. The rearrangement joins TRBV19 to TRBJ1-4, with 9 bases that match TRBD1. Germline V gene sequence: CDR1 LNHDA, CDR2 SQIVND (reference sequence). This CDR3 region has 14 residues. J lost 8 bases, V lost 3 bases, and 4 bases had no gene match. DNA of the CDR3: TGTGCCAGTAGTATGAACACAGGGGGCGAAAAACTGTTTTTT. It specifies CASSMNTGGEKLFF.

Only a few counts were recorded for this clonotype. The rearrangement links TRBV5-1 to TRBJ2-4; either TRBD1 or TRBD2 may supply D (5 bases each). The germline V and J ends were trimmed by 4 bases and 12 bases, with 14 bases remaining between them. The CDR3 sequence is 12 residues long. Germline CDR1 is SGHRS and CDR2 is YFSETQ. As DNA, the CDR3 is TGCGCCAGCAGCCTCACAGGCGAGGGTCAGTACTTC. Its protein is CASSLTGEGQYF.

This clonotype came up many times. The rearrangement links TRBV10-2 to TRBJ2-7; D unclear. The CDR3 is 13 residues long. V was trimmed by 4 bases and J by 7 bases, leaving 14 bases between them. Germline assignment: CDR1 WSHSY and CDR2 SAAADI. In DNA, the CDR3 is TGCGCCAGCAGTGTGTACAGCTGGGAAGAGCAGTACTTC. Amino acid sequence: CASSVYSWEEQYF.

This clonotype was observed many times. The rearrangement links TRBV3-1 to TRBJ1-1; 7 nucleotides agree with TRBD1. Germline CDR1 reads LGHDT; CDR2 reads YNNKEL (reference sequence). Losses at the gene ends were 0 bases for V and 3 bases for J; bases not matched to a gene: 22. The CDR3 is 21 amino acids. DNA for the CDR3: TGTGCCAGCAGCCAAGAGGATTCTCTTCTCCCTTCGGCAGGGGGAGACACTGAAGCTTTCTTT. This encodes CASSQEDSLLPSAGGDTEAFF.

This clonotype occurred many times. The chain carries TRBV20-1 and TRBJ1-5; D is perhaps TRBD1 (6 bases). The CDR3 covers 15 residues. The germline gives CDR1 DFQATT, CDR2 SNEGSKA (reference sequence). Trimming cost V 0 bases and J 3 bases, with 12 bases left between them. CDR3 sequence reads: CSARDIRDNNQPQHF. The CDR3 DNA is TGCAGTGCTAGAGATATCAGGGACAACAATCAGCCCCAGCATTTT.

The table lists this clonotype with a few counts. This chain uses TRBV5-1 with TRBJ2-7, with TRBD1 identical over 7 bases. Unmatched junction bases numbered 3, after V lost 0 bases and J lost 3 bases. CDR1 and CDR2 (germline): SGHRS, YFSETQ. The CDR3 sequence is 14 residues long. CDR3 DNA: TGCGCCAGCAGCTTGGTGGGGACAGACTACGAGCAGTACTTC. Translating it yields CASSLVGTDYEQYF.

This clonotype has ten or more counts. This rearrangement joins TRBV5-4 to TRBJ2-7, with a weak D call TRBD2 (6 bases). CDR3 length: 16 residues. Germline values: CDR1 SGHNT, CDR2 YYREEE (reference sequence). V dropped 4 bases and J dropped 2 bases, with 19 bases sitting between them. CDR3 sequence: CASSIPLGGATYEQYF. In DNA, the CDR3 is TGTGCCAGCAGCATCCCGCTTGGCGGGGCAACCTACGAGCAGTACTTC.

In this sample, this clonotype turned up many times. The rearrangement links TRBV7-2 to TRBJ2-7, with no clear D. The germline V and J ends were trimmed by 6 bases and 3 bases, with 12 bases remaining between them. CDR3 size: 13 residues. The V gene's germline CDR1 is SGHTA and CDR2 FQGNSA. CDR3 coding DNA: TGTGCCAGCAGTTACCTAGGTTACTACGAGCAGTACTTC. Translation: CASSYLGYYEQYF.

This chain joins TRBV25-1 and TRBJ2-7; perhaps TRBD2 as D (5 bases). The germline V gene has CDR1 MGHDK and CDR2 SYGVNS. This CDR3 has 13 residues. Deletions cut 1 base from V and 2 bases from J, with 6 bases between. The CDR3 sequence: CASSEFGTYEQYF. For the CDR3, the DNA is TGTGCCAGCAGTGAATTCGGGACCTACGAGCAGTACTTC.

The J gene is TRBJ1-1, the V gene TRBV6-1, with D hard to call. V lost 7 bases to trimming and J lost 1 base, with 10 bases between them. The CDR3 has 13 residues. The germline gives CDR1 MNHNS, CDR2 SASEGT. CDR3 DNA: TGTGCCAGCATGTGGACTGCGAACACTGAAGCTTTCTTT. This sequence encodes CASMWTANTEAFF.

V and J are TRBV2 and TRBJ2-5; either TRBD1 or TRBD2 may fit D (6 bases each). The CDR3 has 13 residues. In germline, CDR1 is SNHLY, CDR2 FYNNEI. V dropped 8 bases and J dropped 13 bases, with 23 bases sitting between them. CDR3 sequence: CASAPTGWGAGYF. The CDR3 region has the DNA TGTGCCAGCGCGCCAACCGGATGGGGGGCAGGGTACTTC.

At least ten counts were recorded for this clonotype. The rearrangement uses TRBV5-1 and TRBJ2-7, with D tentatively TRBD2 (6 bases). The CDR3 is 14 amino acids. The germline gives CDR1 SGHRS, CDR2 YFSETQ. V lost 0 bases and J 5 bases, leaving 12 bases between the germline ends. CDR3 coding DNA: TGCGCCAGCAGCTTGGCCCACGGAGGGAACGAGCAGTACTTC. It translates to CASSLAHGGNEQYF.

As regards this clonotype: A single base separates this from a much larger clone, so it may be a read error. The chain combines TRBV11-2 with TRBJ2-2; D may be TRBD1 or TRBD2 (5 bases each). V was shortened by 7 bases and J by 0 bases, with 15 bases between the two germline ends. This CDR3 spans 16 amino acids. Germline V CDR1 and CDR2: SGHAT, FQNNGV. DNA of the CDR3: TGTGCCAGCAATATAGAGGGGACCTCGAACACCGGGGAGCTGTTTTTT. This codes for CASNIEGTSNTGELFF.

The J gene is TRBJ2-7, the V gene TRBV18; D gene unclear. The V and J ends lost 2 bases and 5 bases respectively, with 13 bases between them. CDR1 and CDR2 (germline): KGHSH, LQKENI. CDR3 length: 14 residues. The CDR3 nucleotides are TGTGCCAGCTCACCAGATCTGGGTGCCCACGAGCAGTACTTC. As protein: CASSPDLGAHEQYF.